This TCR beta chain comes out of a study of shared clonotypes between healthy human individuals. Overall study results and limits: Non-shared clonotypes showed lower generation probabilities than clonotypes common to all four donors.

Using immunoSEQ multiplex PCR, the repertoire was profiled, and TCRdb retains in-frame clones only, with some absent. The data hold 650,000 to 800,000 clones, with approximately 72% observed a single time. Germline CDR1 is MGHDK and CDR2 is SYGVNS. V lost 4 bases to trimming and J lost 5 bases, with 12 bases between them. This CDR3 is built from 14 residues. Concerning this clone itself: Its antigen is still unknown.

The source is a woman aged 25-40 years in good health. Sequencing was performed on memory CD4+ T cells sorted from blood. Documented subset: CD45RA-negative fraction. The chain combines TRBV25-1 with TRBJ2-1, with D tentatively TRBD1 (6 bases). The CDR3 region is CASSVYRENNEQFF. The CDR3 DNA reads TGTGCCAGCAGTGTTTACAGGGAAAACAATGAGCAGTTCTTC.